This T cell receptor (beta chain) was obtained from a study of primary melanoma T cells and metastatic recurrence. Trimming shortened V by 5 bases and J by 0 bases, and 11 bases separated the two germline ends. This CDR3 has 15 amino acids. The V gene's germline CDR1 is LNHDA and CDR2 SQIVND (reference sequence). Using immunoSEQ multiplex PCR, the repertoire was profiled, and TCRdb retains in-frame clones only, with some absent. The sample yields about 270 clones, 75% to 90% seen once. The TCR comes from a human donor with melanoma. Material: melanoma tumor tissue. The V and J genes are TRBV19 and TRBJ1-3; no definite D call. This CDR3 reads CASSLLTVSGNTIYF. Written as DNA, the CDR3 is TGTGCCAGTAGTCTCTTAACGGTCTCTGGAAACACCATATATTTT.